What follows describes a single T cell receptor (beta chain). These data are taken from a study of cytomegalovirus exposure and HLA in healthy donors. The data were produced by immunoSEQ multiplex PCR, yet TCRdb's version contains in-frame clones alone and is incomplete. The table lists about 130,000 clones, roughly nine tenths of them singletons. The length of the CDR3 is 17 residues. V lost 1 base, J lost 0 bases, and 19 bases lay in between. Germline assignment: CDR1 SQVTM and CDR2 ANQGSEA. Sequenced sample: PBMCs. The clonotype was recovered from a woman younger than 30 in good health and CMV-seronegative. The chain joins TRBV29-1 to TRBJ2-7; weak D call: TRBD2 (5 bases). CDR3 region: CSVEAPEMEASSYEQYF. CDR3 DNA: TGCAGCGTTGAAGCCCCTGAGATGGAGGCGAGCTCCTACGAGCAGTACTTC.